This T cell receptor beta chain appears in the sequencing data of a study of beta chain features in type 1 diabetes (dated by TCRdb to between 2017 and 2018). Regarding the research as a whole: No differences in mean age, gender distribution, total cell number or subset yield were found between patients and healthy donors. In the study, TCRB repertoires of sorted circulating CD4+ T cell subsets from recently diagnosed type 1 diabetes patients were compared with those of matched healthy donors. A total of around 110,000,000 sorted cells were examined across all samples, and a strong correlation was observed between cell number per subset and RNA yield. Regulatory and stem cell-like memory subsets were obtained from only 8 patients and about 8 healthy donors, while naive and central memory subsets were obtained from all 30 or so donors. What the work shows at the level of the full study, not this receptor alone: Fewer insertions and more nucleotide deletions at VDJ recombination sites were observed in patients with type 1 diabetes, implying thymic rearrangement abnormalities. Naive, central memory and regulatory TCRB repertoires appeared to be more similar among patients than among healthy donors. Only small numbers of individuals were included in the HLA sub-analyses, which left unresolved whether HLA type had any influence on TCRB rearrangement. PCR might favor shorter templates, but patient and control samples were amplified and corrected together, so any skew would affect both groups equally. Because cDNA rather than genomic DNA was sequenced, highly expressing activated cells could have been over-represented, although no difference in activation and CD3 levels was found between groups. In all four CD4+ subsets, TCRB CDR3 length was moderately but significantly shorter in type 1 diabetes patients.

This clone has a handful of counts. Which antigen it targets is not known. No base quality values were provided; no much bigger clone lies one nucleotide off. The CDR3 goes from the cysteine to the phenylalanine over 13 residues. The kept DNA is CDR3 alone, 39 bases in frame from the first base. Deletion took 5 bases off V and 3 bases off J, with a span of 8 bases between the germline ends. CDR1 and CDR2, per the germline V gene (reference sequence), are MNHEY and SMNVEV. All of the isolated RNA was reverse transcribed with the High Capacity cDNA Reverse Transcription Kit, so expressed TCRB transcripts were sequenced. Deep immunoSEQ sequencing was performed on naive, central memory and regulatory T cell samples, with an average of roughly 3.6 million total reads per sample. Sorted cells were lysed in RLT buffer and RNA was extracted with DNase-treated RNeasy Micro or Mini kits, depending on cell number. Each cell subset was processed separately to prevent cross-contamination, with patient and healthy donor samples processed together. Using the immunoSEQ multiplex PCR, TCRB sequences were amplified from cDNA into 87-bp fragments spanning the CDR3 region. The amplicons were sequenced using the Illumina HiSeq platform. On the authors' methods: Synthetic template baselines were used to correct PCR bias computationally, reads within Hamming distance 2 were collapsed together, and singletons that could not be merged were discarded. Reads were aligned against IMGT so that V, D and J genes, CDR3 length and insertions or deletions at six rearrangement sites could be assigned. Within each subset, clonotype counts were normalized to sorted cell number, after which true diversity and Gini coefficients were computed with the tcR R package. The overlap coefficient, calculated on TCRB nucleotide sequences, was used to quantify repertoire sharing. Out-of-frame TCRB sequences from naive cells were analyzed to stand in for the pre-selection repertoire. TCRdb holds this immuneACCESS table with in-frame rearrangements only. Some clones are missing; in checked studies, unresolved V genes explain under half, and the rest has no known cause. V and J calls and clone size are copied from that table; D and trimming were computed from the DNA. The sample table shows about 470,000 clones, and 30% are seen once. The biggest ten clones account for roughly 0.066% of the sample.

From each donor, a single peripheral blood sample of approximately 0.11 L on average was drawn into heparinised tubes. Using a panel that included CD45RO, CCR7, CD25, CD127, CD95 and CD27, naive, central memory, regulatory and stem cell-like memory CD4+ T cells were sorted on a BD FACSAria II. A purity above 95% was achieved for all sorted populations. PBMCs were isolated right away by Lymphoprep density gradient centrifugation and were stained directly, without culture. So that batch effects would be minimized, each experiment stained and sorted samples in pairs, pairing one healthy donor with one patient.

Here the chain combines TRBV27 and TRBJ2-1; possibly the D gene is TRBD2, per 5 matching bases. Material for sequencing was naive CD4+ T cells from blood. The sample's cell subset or site label is to be understood as: true naive CD4+ T cells. The clonotype was recovered from a man younger than 35 in good health. The CDR3 protein is CASSRGNYNEQFF. Read as DNA, the sequence is TGTGCCAGCAGTCGGGGAAACTACAATGAGCAGTTCTTC.